This TCR beta chain was captured by sequencing in a study of blood T cell repertoires in COVID-19. Study-wide background: The samples span acute and convalescent COVID-19 from the United States, Italy and Spain. From T cells, B-cell-depleted T cells, or PBMCs came the material, which was cDNA or gDNA.

Per the original data handling: How many nucleated cells were present was estimated from reference gene primer amplification. The data were produced by immunoSEQ multiplex PCR, yet TCRdb's version contains in-frame clones alone and is incomplete. Clone size and V and J calls were adopted from that table, with D and trimming inferred from the DNA. The repertoire includes 250,000 or so clones, over 80% of them detected once, and approximately 1.6% sits in the top ten. CDR3 length equals 15 residues. The trim removed 2 bases at V and 4 bases at J, leaving 5 bases unmatched. Per germline, CDR1 LGHNT and CDR2 FRNRAP. This clone was counted only a few times.

The source is a woman aged 40 to 49 who had recovered from COVID-19. The specimen sequenced was peripheral blood. The chain joins TRBV12-5 to TRBJ1-2; the match to TRBD1 covers 9 bases. CDR3 sequence: CASGLPQGAVYGYTF. Here the CDR3 DNA reads TGTGCTAGTGGTTTGCCACAGGGGGCGGTCTATGGCTACACCTTC.